Described below is a single T cell receptor beta chain sequence and its context. This clone was detected only a few times. Its target antigen remains unknown. No qualities accompany the bases; no much larger clone lies one base away. Library generation was performed with the immunoSEQ multiplex PCR assay. DNA from the cultured, isolated CD4+ T cells was subjected to TCR beta CDR3 sequencing. Regarding the original processing steps: Non-productive TCR sequences were discarded, and reads were trimmed to the CDR3 region, with only CDR3s of 7 or more amino acids retained. The MANAFEST web app was used to pick out antigen-specific clonotypes by comparing their expansion in peptide wells with that in reference cultures. Positive clones required FDR<0.05 expansion versus reference and all other wells, odds ratio above 5, and frequency above 0.1% in two replicate wells. Cross-reactive clonotypes were defined as significantly expanded in SARS-CoV-2 spike wells and in at least one common cold coronavirus spike condition. Levenshtein distance calculated with the stringdist R package was used to assess CDR3 similarity, and unrooted trees were constructed with ape in R 3.6.1. Held by TCRdb, this immuneACCESS table contains in-frame sequences only and omits some clones. Under half of the omission traces to an unresolved V gene where checked; the cause of the rest is unknown. The D gene and trimming were derived from the DNA, and the V and J assignments and clone size from that table. Recorded for this sample are 20,000 to 30,000 clones; around 72% of them occurred a single time. 5% of the sample goes to the ten largest clones.

This record belongs to a study of vaccination effects on CD4 cells after COVID-19 (dated by TCRdb to 2021 to 2024). Broadly, across the study: Each participant got two doses of an mRNA SARS-CoV-2 vaccine, either BNT162b2 or mRNA-1273. In both COVID-19 convalescent patients and infection-naive vaccine recipients, the study compared SARS-CoV-2 spike-specific CD4+ TCR repertoires from before mRNA vaccination with those from after it. Cultures from other donors in the study were sequenced using the Oncomine TCR Beta short-read assay on an Illumina iSeq 100. The full study included some 10 COVID-19 convalescent patients and a few SARS-CoV-2-naive healthy vaccine recipients.

The ViraFEST assay stimulated PBMC with viral peptide pools and then used TCR sequencing to identify antigen-specific CD4+ T cell clonotypes by expansion. After less than 13 days of culture, CD4+ T cells were isolated with the EasySep CD4+ T cell isolation kit. None of the healthy vaccine recipients had a prior SARS-CoV-2 infection, which was confirmed by nucleocapsid antibody tests that came back negative both before and after vaccination. Each well held around 1.9 million PBMC cultured in IMDM containing about 5.4% human AB serum, roughly 9.6 IU/ml IL-2 and gentamicin, along with around 9.4 ug/ml peptides. On days 3 and 7, half of the culture medium was replaced with fresh IL-2-containing medium. Unless noted otherwise, every peptide stimulation condition was grown in triplicate wells. PBMC were separated from whole blood using Ficoll-Paque Plus gradient centrifugation and were then either cryopreserved at -140C or used fresh. The overlapping peptide pools covered the spike proteins of SARS-CoV-2 as well as those of the common cold coronaviruses HCoV-NL63, HCoV-OC43 and HCoV-229E. The QIAamp micro DNA kit was used to extract genomic DNA from the cultured CD4+ T cells.

Broader findings and caveats from the paper: Marked clonal contraction was observed in both infection-induced and vaccine-induced clones at late post-vaccination timepoints, consistent with waning T cell responses. The study was limited by a small number of convalescent patients and lacked early post-infection timepoints. In healthy vaccine recipients, vaccine-induced clones were almost all SARS-CoV-2 mono-reactive, with only 1 of 255 being cross-reactive with common cold coronaviruses.

The TCR sequence derives from a human donor who received a COVID-19 vaccine. The sample consisted of CD4+ T cells from PBMCs cultured with SARS-CoV-2 spike peptides, taken before COVID-19 vaccination. Explained via the paper, the cell subset or site label denotes: SARS-CoV-2 spike overlapping peptide pool stimulation.

The CDR3 sequence is CASSLGAPTWADTQYF. At the DNA level, the sequence is TGCGCCAGCAGCTTGGGGGCCCCGACGTGGGCAGATACGCAGTATTTT. This chain joins TRBV5-1 to TRBJ2-3, with the D gene not confidently named. CDR1 and CDR2, per the germline V gene, are SGHRS and YFSETQ. Measured from the cysteine to the phenylalanine, the CDR3 is 16 residues long. Just the 48-base CDR3 DNA is kept, in frame starting at base 1. The germline ends are 15 bases apart after V is trimmed by 0 bases and J by 4 bases.